The T cell receptor (beta chain) under discussion was sequenced for a study of shared clonotypes between healthy human individuals. Study-level results: Enrolling few donors narrowed the genetic and exposure-history diversity that was represented.

Genomic DNA per cell subset filled all wells of several immunoSEQ plates. The data were produced by immunoSEQ multiplex PCR, yet TCRdb's version contains in-frame clones alone and is incomplete. Here the sample spans about 490,000 clones, 75% to 85% being singletons. The donor population consisted of healthy HIV-negative adults with no recent acute infections or vaccinations. This clone was observed a single time. The target antigen is unknown. Deletions cut 4 bases from V and 5 bases from J, with 9 bases between. This CDR3 has 14 residues. From germline, CDR1 is LNHDA and CDR2 SQIVND (reference sequence).

The source of this sequence is a woman in her 40s in good health. Some clones in this sample may be carry-over from other donors' samples. Material for sequencing was PBMCs. The chain employs TRBV19 and TRBJ1-6; D is possibly TRBD1 (6 bases). DNA of the CDR3: TGTGCCAGTAGTAGGACAGCGAATAATTCACCCCTCCACTTT. It yields the protein CASSRTANNSPLHF.